One and the same sample provided the 16 T cell receptor beta chains below, sequenced in a study of blood T cells in healthy people across ages. A second PCR, run for roughly 7 to 11 cycles, used a sample-barcoded 5' primer plus a J-beta primer mix. A single record per CDR3 protein comes from TCRdb applying MiXCR to the 5' RACE reads. The sample shows 1.5 million to 2 million distinct CDR3 sequences, roughly 30% of them seen only once. Sequenced: blood. Receptor source: a woman in her 30s in good health.

This clonotype was recorded only once. The chain's CDR3 is CASSPTTRETQYF. In nucleotides, the CDR3 is TGTGCCAGCTCACCTACAACTAGGGAGACCCAGTACTTC. The chain employs TRBV18 and TRBJ2-5, with D possibly matching TRBD2 (5 bases). CDR1 KGHSH and CDR2 LQKENI come from the germline V gene. V was shortened by 3 bases and J by 5 bases, with 10 bases between the two germline ends. CDR3 length: 13 amino acids.

The J gene is TRBJ2-3, the V gene TRBV27, with D maybe TRBD2 (6 bases). CDR3 length equals 11 residues. Trimming took 10 bases from V and 6 from J, leaving 11 bases between them. Germline CDR1 reads MNHEY; CDR2 reads SMNVEV (reference sequence). Here the CDR3 DNA reads TGTGCCACAGGGACTGTTGATACGCAGTATTTT. Translation gives CATGTVDTQYF.

The chain has TRBV4-1 and TRBJ1-5; D unclear. CDR3 length: 16 residues. Germline V gives CDR1 MGHRA, CDR2 YSYEKL. V lost 2 bases and J 3 bases, leaving 14 bases between the germline ends. The CDR3 loop reads CASSQRPPGPNQPQHF. CDR3 sequence (DNA): TGCGCCAGCAGCCAACGACCCCCGGGCCCCAATCAGCCCCAGCATTTT.

This clonotype has more than one count but fewer than ten. The CDR3 protein is CASSSNEQETQYF. The CDR3, as DNA: TGTGCCAGCTCGTCTAACGAACAAGAGACCCAGTACTTC. This rearrangement joins TRBV18 to TRBJ2-5; D is undetermined. With 6 bases removed from V and 2 bases from J, the gap between germline ends came to 10 bases. This CDR3 is built from 13 residues. CDR1 and CDR2 (germline): KGHSH, LQKENI.

This clonotype was found a few times. This rearrangement joins TRBV6-2 or TRBV6-3 to TRBJ2-7; D possibly uses TRBD1 or TRBD2 (5 bases each). V lost 3 bases, J lost 2 bases, and 14 bases lay in between. Per germline, CDR1 MNHEY and CDR2 SVGEGT. This CDR3 is 15 amino acids long. CDR3 nucleotide sequence: TGTGCCAGCAGTTATGACGGGACCGGGGCCTACGAGCAGTACTTC. Amino acid sequence: CASSYDGTGAYEQYF.

The genes are TRBV10-3 and TRBJ1-5, with D perhaps TRBD1 (6 bases). This CDR3 is 13 amino acids long. Germline V CDR1 and CDR2: ENHRY, SYGVKD. Trimming removed 10 bases at V and 4 bases at J, with 14 bases between. The CDR3 DNA follows: TGTGCCACCCACAGGGTACGGAATCAGCCCCAGCATTTT. Translation gives CATHRVRNQPQHF.

This clonotype occurred a few times. The chain combines TRBV12-3 or TRBV12-4 with TRBJ2-3, with a possible D match to TRBD2 (6 bases). The CDR3 contains 15 residues. The V gene lost 6 bases and the J gene lost 4 bases, with 17 bases spanning the gap. In DNA, the CDR3 is TGTGCCAGCAGAATTAGCGGAGCCCCCCCAGATACGCAGTATTTT. Encoded protein: CASRISGAPPDTQYF.

This clonotype came up a few times. The gene calls are TRBV18 and TRBJ1-1; 7 positions agree with TRBD1. Trimming at V came to 8 bases and at J to 5 bases, leaving 14 bases not matched to a gene. The CDR3 contains 15 residues. CDR1 KGHSH and CDR2 LQKENI come from the germline V gene. CDR3 sequence: CASADRELGLTEAFF. CDR3 coding DNA: TGTGCCAGCGCAGACAGGGAGCTGGGGTTAACTGAAGCTTTCTTT.

With regard to this clonotype: This may stem from a read error, because a much larger clone lies one nucleotide away. The V and J genes are TRBV27 and TRBJ2-5; weak D call: TRBD1 (5 bases). CDR1 and CDR2 from the germline V gene are MNHEY and SMNVEV (reference sequence). The length of the CDR3 is 14 residues. This chain's CDR3 is CASRLLAGSETQYF. CDR3 nucleotides: TGTGCCAGCAGGTTATTGGCAGGGTCGGAGACCCAGTACTTC.

This clonotype was recorded a few times. J is TRBJ2-7 and V is TRBV11-2; no clear D gene. The CDR3 contains 14 residues. Germline CDR1 SGHAT, CDR2 FQNNGV. Trimming cost V 2 bases and J 3 bases, with 11 bases left between them. The CDR3 DNA follows: TGTGCCAGCAGCTTACATAGCTCATACTACGAGCAGTACTTC. The encoded protein is CASSLHSSYYEQYF.

This chain uses TRBV5-1 with TRBJ2-3; unclear D gene. Deletions cut 6 bases from V and 6 bases from J, with 17 bases between. The CDR3 has 14 residues. The germline gives CDR1 SGHRS, CDR2 YFSETQ. As DNA, the CDR3 is TGCGCCAGCACCGGTGGAGTTCGAGTGGATACGCAGTATTTT. Amino acid sequence: CASTGGVRVDTQYF.

This chain uses TRBV5-1 with TRBJ2-7; the D gene is possibly TRBD1 (5 bases). Trimming cost V 3 bases and J 0 bases, with 16 bases left between them. Germline CDR1 SGHRS, CDR2 YFSETQ. The CDR3 contains 16 residues. CDR3 DNA: TGCGCCAGCAGCTCGGAAGGGGTCGGCAGCTCCTACGAGCAGTACTTC. It specifies CASSSEGVGSSYEQYF.

The chain has TRBV10-1 and TRBJ2-7; 11 bases are a match to TRBD2. Per germline, CDR1 WNHNN and CDR2 SYGVQD (reference sequence). Losses at the gene ends were 2 bases for V and 5 bases for J; bases not matched to a gene: 8. The CDR3 sequence is 16 residues long. CDR3 sequence (DNA): TGCGCCAGCAGTGAGGGACTAGCGGGTGGCTTGGACGAGCAGTACTTC. It translates to CASSEGLAGGLDEQYF.

At least ten counts were recorded for this clonotype. The chain couples TRBV7-3 to TRBJ2-7, with TRBD1 matching over 9 bases. With 5 bases clipped from V and 4 bases from J, the junction kept 6 bases outside the gene matches. Germline CDR1 reads SGHTA; CDR2 reads FQGTGA. The CDR3 is 14 residues long. This CDR3 is CASSPDRGLYEQYF. Here the CDR3 DNA reads TGTGCCAGCAGCCCGGACAGGGGACTTTACGAGCAGTACTTC.

This clonotype was observed a handful of times. The chain combines TRBV12-3 or TRBV12-4 with TRBJ2-6; tentative D call: TRBD1 (5 bases). V was pared by 2 bases and J by 0 bases, with 8 bases between. This CDR3 contains 16 residues. CDR3 sequence: CASSLFQGSGANVLTF. CDR3 coding DNA: TGTGCCAGCAGTTTATTTCAGGGCTCTGGGGCCAACGTCCTGACTTTC.

V is TRBV20-1 and J is TRBJ2-3; possible D gene TRBD2, 6 bases. Germline-derived CDR1 and CDR2 are DFQATT and SNEGSKA (reference sequence). The length of the CDR3 is 16 residues. V lost 5 bases and J lost 4, with 22 bases in between. CDR3 bases: TGCAGTGCTTACCCGACTAGTGGCGGAGGGCCAGATACGCAGTATTTT. Protein: CSAYPTSGGGPDTQYF.